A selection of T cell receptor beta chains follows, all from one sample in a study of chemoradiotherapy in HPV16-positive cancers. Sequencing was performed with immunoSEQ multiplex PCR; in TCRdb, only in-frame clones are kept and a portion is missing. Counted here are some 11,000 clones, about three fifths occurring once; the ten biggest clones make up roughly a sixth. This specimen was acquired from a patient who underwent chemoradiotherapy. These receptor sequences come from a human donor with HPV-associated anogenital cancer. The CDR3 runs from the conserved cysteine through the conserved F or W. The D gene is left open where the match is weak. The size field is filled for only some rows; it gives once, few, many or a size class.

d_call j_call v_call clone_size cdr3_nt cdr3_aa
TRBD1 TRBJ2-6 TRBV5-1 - TGCGCCAGTACCCAGGGACAGGAGGCTGGGGCCAACGTCCTGACTTTC CASTQGQEAGANVLTF
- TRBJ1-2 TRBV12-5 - TGTGCTAGTGGTTCGACATCCCGCCGGAACTATGGCTACACCTTC CASGSTSRRNYGYTF
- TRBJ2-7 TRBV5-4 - TGTGCCAGCAGCTCTACGAGGGATTCTCGCGAGCAGTACTTC CASSSTRDSREQYF
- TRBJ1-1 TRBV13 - TGTGCCAGCAGCCTCTGGACTGGGTGGGGTGCTTTCTTT CASSLWTGWGAFF
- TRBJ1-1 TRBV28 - TGTGCCACCTCAGCGGCCCGCTCCAGGGGCGGCACTGAAGCTTTCTTT CATSAARSRGGTEAFF
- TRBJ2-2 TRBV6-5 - TGTGCCAGCAGTAGAGGGGGGGAGCTGTTTTTT CASSRGGELFF
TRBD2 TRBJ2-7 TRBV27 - TGTGCCAGCAGTTTTCTAGGGGGGGGGACTAGCGGAAACGAGCAGTACTTC CASSFLGGGTSGNEQYF
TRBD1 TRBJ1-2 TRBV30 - TGTGCCTGGACAATGGCCGGGACAGGGAGGGAAGATGGCTACACCTTC CAWTMAGTGREDGYTF
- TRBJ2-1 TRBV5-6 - TGTGCCAGCAGCTTGACGGATGAGCAGTTCTTC CASSLTDEQFF
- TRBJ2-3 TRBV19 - TGTGCCAGTAGTACTACTAGGCGGGATACGCAGTATTTT CASSTTRRDTQYF
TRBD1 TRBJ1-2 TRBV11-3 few TGTGAGGGACAGGGGGTTGGATATGGCTACACCTTC CEGQGVGYGYTF
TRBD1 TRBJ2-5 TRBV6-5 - TGTGCCAGCAGTCAGGGACAGGGAGGGACCCAGTACTTC CASSQGQGGTQYF
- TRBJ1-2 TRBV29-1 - TGCAGCGTTGAAGGCGGTTGGCGGGGCAAGGAACCTGGCTACACCTTC CSVEGGWRGKEPGYTF
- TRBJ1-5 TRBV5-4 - TGTGCCAGCAGCTTGAGTGCAGATAGCAATCAGCCCCAGCATTTT CASSLSADSNQPQHF
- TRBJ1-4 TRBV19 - TGTGCCAGTAGTATGACCCGGACGGCAACTAATGAAAAACTGTTTTTT CASSMTRTATNEKLFF
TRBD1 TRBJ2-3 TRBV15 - TGTGCCACCAGCAGAGATGGGACAGGGCCAGATACGCAGTATTTT CATSRDGTGPDTQYF
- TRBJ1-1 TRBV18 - TGTGCCAGCTCACCAATAAAAGGGGAAACTGAAGCTTTCTTT CASSPIKGETEAFF
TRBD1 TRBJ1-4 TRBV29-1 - TGCAGCGTTGAAGATGGACAGGGCCTGTTTTTT CSVEDGQGLFF
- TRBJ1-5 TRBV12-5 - TGTGCTAGTGGCCCTCAAGGGGGGTCGGCCCAGCATTTT CASGPQGGSAQHF
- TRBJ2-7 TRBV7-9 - TGTGCCAGCGGATTCGGGACAGAGCAGTACTTC CASGFGTEQYF
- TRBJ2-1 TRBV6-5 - TGTGCCAGCAGCCTACGGAGCGAGCAGTTCTTC CASSLRSEQFF
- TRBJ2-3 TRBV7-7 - TGTGCTAGCAGCCAGGGAAGACCCACAGATACGCAGTATTTT CASSQGRPTDTQYF
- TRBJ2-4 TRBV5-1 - TGCGCCAGCAGTCCCTCCGGCTTCCAGAGGGACATTCAGTACTTC CASSPSGFQRDIQYF
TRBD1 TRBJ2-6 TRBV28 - TGTGCCAGCAACCGCCGGGACAGGGGGTCTGGGGCCAACGTCCTGACTTTC CASNRRDRGSGANVLTF